This TCR beta chain is from a study of T cell changes during pregnancy in multiple sclerosis. The method was immunoSEQ multiplex PCR; TCRdb's version includes in-frame clones alone and lacks a portion of them. Of over 45,000 clones in the sample, 80% to 95% were seen once. This CDR3 contains 15 residues. Germline V gene sequence: CDR1 KGHSH, CDR2 LQKENI. V lost 5 bases, J lost 2 bases, and 4 bases stayed unmatched. This TCR derives from a female donor in good health, enrolled as a control in a pregnancy study. This sequence joins TRBV18 and TRBJ2-1; 9 bases align to TRBD1. The sequencing here drew on peripheral blood, taken in the third trimester of pregnancy. The chain's CDR3 is CASSTTGGTYNEQFF. The CDR3 nucleotides are TGTGCCAGCTCAACGACAGGGGGGACCTACAATGAGCAGTTCTTC.